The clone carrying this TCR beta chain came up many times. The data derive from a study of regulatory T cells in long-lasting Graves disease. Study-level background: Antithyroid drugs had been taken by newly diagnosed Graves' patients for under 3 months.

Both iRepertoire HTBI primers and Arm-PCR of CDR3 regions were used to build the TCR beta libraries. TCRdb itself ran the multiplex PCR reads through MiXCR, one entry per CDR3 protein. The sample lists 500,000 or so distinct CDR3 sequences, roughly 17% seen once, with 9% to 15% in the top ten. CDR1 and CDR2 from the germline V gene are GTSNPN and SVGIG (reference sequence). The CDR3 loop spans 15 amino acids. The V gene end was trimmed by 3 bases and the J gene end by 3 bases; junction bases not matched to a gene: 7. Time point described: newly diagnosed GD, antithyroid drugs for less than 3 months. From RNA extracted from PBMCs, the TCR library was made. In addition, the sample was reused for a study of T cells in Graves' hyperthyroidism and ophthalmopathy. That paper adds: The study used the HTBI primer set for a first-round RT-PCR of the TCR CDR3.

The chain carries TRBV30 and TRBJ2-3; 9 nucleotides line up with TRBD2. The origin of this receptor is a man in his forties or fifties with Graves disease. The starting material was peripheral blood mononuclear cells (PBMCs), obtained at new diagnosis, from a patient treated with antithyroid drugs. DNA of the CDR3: TGTGCCTGGAGCCTCGGGACTAGCTCGACAGATACGCAGTATTTT. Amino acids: CAWSLGTSSTDTQYF.